This T cell receptor beta chain was captured in a study of T cell responses to AZD1222 COVID-19 vaccine. Study findings and constraints: Vaccine-associated CD4 TCRs spanned spike, dominant at 160-218 and 743-854. Among spike-specific TCRs, nearly half reportedly target unmutated variant regions. Females made up more of the donors, who were largely white British, and clonal diversity may have come out too low.

Profiled with immunoSEQ multiplex PCR; TCRdb holds only in-frame clones, not every one. The sample has fewer than 40,000 clones, approximately 88% seen once. Turning to this clone: Its antigen is not known.

Deletions cut 4 bases from V and 1 base from J, with 16 bases between. The CDR3 is made up of 16 amino acids. The germline V gene has CDR1 SQVTM and CDR2 ANQGSEA. This chain uses TRBV29-1 with TRBJ2-2; D could derive from TRBD1 or TRBD2 (6 bases each). This clonotype was sampled from an adult who received the MenACWY meningococcal vaccine as a control. The sequencing here drew on peripheral blood, taken 28 days after the second dose of the MenACWY control vaccine. DNA for the CDR3: TGCAGCGTTGTTCACAGGGAAGCGGGGAACACCGGGGAGCTGTTTTTT. Protein sequence: CSVVHREAGNTGELFF.